This T cell receptor beta chain appears in the sequencing data of a study of T cells in localized non-small cell lung cancer (dated by TCRdb to 2019 to 2021). The study in broad terms: The study examined T cell repertoires in 200 to 250 patients with early-stage NSCLC and compared tumors with uninvolved tumor-adjacent lungs. The cohort consisted of roughly 240 treatment-naive NSCLC patients whose localized lung tumors had been resected. The mean age of the NSCLC patients was 60 to 85 years, with 120 to 150 men and around 99 women.

The immunoSEQ Assay was used to sequence TCR beta CDR3 regions from DNA. Per the source publication's procedure: T cell density was computed as TCR beta template counts normalized to usable DNA estimated by amplifying housekeeping genes. Richness was estimated with the preseqR package, extrapolating to 400,000 templates for PBMC samples and 120,000 templates for tissue samples. Clonality was defined by subtracting Pielou's evenness from one. Tissue-enriched TCRs were identified through differential abundance testing performed on productive amino-acid clonotypes, with a minimum total count of 5 and an alpha of 0.1. The Jaccard Index and the Morisita Overlap Index were used to measure repertoire overlap between compartments. GLIPH grouped TCR beta CDR3s together with public tetramer-defined viral CDR3s, and a viral motif had to include at least three viral sequences and show V-gene enrichment. Imported from immuneACCESS, the table was reduced by TCRdb to in-frame sequences with V and J called. These copies leave out some clones; in studies compared against another copy, an unresolved V gene accounts for under half, and the cause of the remainder is not known. V and J calls and clone size are as listed in that table; D and trimming were resolved from the DNA. Across this sample there are 6,500 to 9,000 clones, with approximately 50% seen only once. Jointly, the top ten make up roughly 2.9% of the sample.

From a lookup of the germline V gene, CDR1 and CDR2 are MGHDK and SYGVNS. The CDR3 holds 14 amino acids from the cysteine to the phenylalanine. Only the CDR3 part of the read is kept: 42 bases, read in frame from the first base. V loses 6 bases of germline sequence and J loses 2 bases, and the interval between the two ends is 14 bases. The table lists this clone with a few counts. The antigen it recognizes is unknown. Base qualities are not provided; no much larger clone lies one nucleotide away. On the study overall, not on this receptor specifically: The highest T cell clonality was observed in uninvolved tumor-adjacent lung, where clonality exceeded that of tumor, suggesting that antigenic responses were more focused in uninvolved tumor-adjacent lung. A median of around 60 of the top 100 tumor clones turned up in the paired uninvolved adjacent lung, and approximately 30 of those clones also ranked among the top 100 of that same adjacent lung. Because multi-region tumor sequencing was not performed, intratumor heterogeneity could not be ruled out. Higher T cell density in blood was associated with longer overall survival, whereas higher clonality in adjacent lung was associated with shorter survival. Because the study design was exploratory, TCR variables were selected using unadjusted p-values without false-discovery rate correction.

The input for sequencing was lymph node tissue, taken before any cancer treatment. The clonotype originates from a female donor of 60 years or more with stage I lung adenocarcinoma. Here the chain combines TRBV25-1 and TRBJ2-7; no D gene is confidently identified. Here the CDR3 is given as CASRPGSSAYEQYF. The base sequence is TGTGCCAGCAGACCCGGGTCCTCGGCCTACGAGCAGTACTTC.